This passage covers 14 T cell receptor beta chains from one sample sequenced in a study of cytomegalovirus exposure and HLA in healthy donors. Primers: 60 Vbeta forward and 13 Jbeta reverse. Assay: immunoSEQ multiplex PCR; the TCRdb copy retains only in-frame clones and omits some. Of roughly 150,000 clones detected, over 75% appear once; the ten largest clones hold 2% to 2.5%. The source material was PBMCs. These receptors were taken from a male donor in good health and CMV-seronegative.

V and J are TRBV18 and TRBJ2-7; 9 nucleotides align to TRBD1. The CDR3 extends over 16 amino acids. Germline V lookup: CDR1 KGHSH, CDR2 LQKENI. J lost 0 bases, V lost 2 bases, and 5 bases had no gene match. CDR3 DNA sequence: TGTGCCAGCTCACCAACGGACAGGGGCTACTCCTACGAGCAGTACTTC. Protein product: CASSPTDRGYSYEQYF.

The chain employs TRBV5-4 and TRBJ1-5; D call uncertain. CDR1 is SGHNT, CDR2 YYREEE, per germline (reference sequence). The CDR3 extends over 14 amino acids. The V end lost 2 bases, the J end lost 2 bases, and 8 bases lay between the germline ends. CDR3 DNA: TGTGCCAGCAGCTTAGGAGTTGGCAATCAGCCCCAGCATTTT. This codes for CASSLGVGNQPQHF.

This clone is a singleton in its sample. V gene TRBV5-4 combines with J gene TRBJ2-1; a weak D match, TRBD2 (7 bases). CDR1 is SGHNT, CDR2 YYREEE, per germline (reference sequence). Trimming took off 4 bases at V and 2 bases at J, with 13 bases between the two ends. This CDR3 has 15 residues. The CDR3 region is CASSPKGGAYNEQFF. The DNA for the CDR3 is TGTGCCAGCAGCCCAAAGGGGGGGGCCTACAATGAGCAGTTCTTC.

This chain joins TRBV9 and TRBJ1-2; 9 nucleotides agree with TRBD1. V lost 4 bases and J lost 6; bases outside the gene matches: 10. CDR3 length equals 15 residues. Germline assignment: CDR1 SGDLS and CDR2 YYNGEE. In DNA form, the CDR3 reads TGTGCCAGCAGCTTAGCGGGACAGGGTAATCATGGCTACACCTTC. The encoded protein is CASSLAGQGNHGYTF.

The chain employs TRBV9 and TRBJ1-4, with a possible D match to TRBD1 (5 bases). V was cut by 4 bases and J by 8 bases, with 15 bases left in between. This CDR3 has 14 residues. The germline V gene encodes CDR1 SGDLS and CDR2 YYNGEE. In nucleotides, the CDR3 is TGTGCCAGCAGCCCTGGGGGAGGGGAGGAAAAACTGTTTTTT. It translates to CASSPGGGEEKLFF.

The chain is built from TRBV5-6 and TRBJ2-1, with 10 bases that match TRBD2. The trim removed 4 bases at V and 8 bases at J, leaving 9 bases unmatched. CDR3 length: 15 residues. Germline CDR1 is SGHDT and CDR2 is YYEEEE. The CDR3: CASSPTSGVVHEQFF. CDR3 bases: TGTGCCAGCAGCCCAACTAGCGGGGTGGTTCATGAGCAGTTCTTC.

The V gene is TRBV5-4, the J gene TRBJ2-5, with a possible D match to TRBD1 (6 bases). V lost 0 bases and J lost 5, with 11 bases in between. This CDR3 has 14 amino acids. Looked up from germline, CDR1 is SGHNT and CDR2 is YYREEE (reference sequence). The chain's CDR3 is CASSLATGAETQYF. Written as DNA, the CDR3 is TGTGCCAGCAGCTTGGCGACAGGCGCGGAGACCCAGTACTTC. The variable domain in full, completed from reference TRBV5-4 and TRBJ2-5, reads ETGVTQSPTHLIKTRGQQVTLRCSSQSGHNTVSWYQQALGQGPQFIFQYYREEENGRGNFPPRFSGLQFPNYSSELNVNALELDDSALYLCASSLATGAETQYFGPGTRLLVL.

J is TRBJ1-2 and V is TRBV5-5; tentative D call: TRBD1 (5 bases). From germline, CDR1 is SGHKS and CDR2 YYEKEE (reference sequence). The CDR3 sequence is 14 residues long. V lost 1 base and J 6 bases, leaving 13 bases between the germline ends. CDR3 DNA: TGTGCCAGCAGCTTGTCGGGAGGGGATAATGGCTACACCTTC. Its translation is CASSLSGGDNGYTF.

This rearrangement joins TRBV13 to TRBJ1-6, with TRBD1 as a possible D gene (6 bases). The CDR3 runs 14 residues. The germline gives CDR1 PRHDT, CDR2 FYEKMQ (reference sequence). The V gene lost 2 bases and the J gene lost 6 bases, with 8 bases spanning the gap. The CDR3 sequence: CASSLQGINSPLHF. Here the CDR3 DNA reads TGTGCCAGCAGCTTACAGGGGATTAATTCACCCCTCCACTTT.

The chain joins TRBV15 to TRBJ1-2; D possibly corresponds to TRBD1 (5 bases). V was shortened by 1 base and J by 8 bases, with 14 bases between the two germline ends. The germline gives CDR1 LNHNV, CDR2 YYDKDF (reference sequence). The CDR3 runs to 14 residues. In DNA, the CDR3 is TGTGCCACCAGCAGAGCGCAGGGTTATAGCGGCTACACCTTC. Its protein product is CATSRAQGYSGYTF.

The genes are TRBV10-3 and TRBJ2-5; TRBD1 matches 9 bases. CDR1 is ENHRY, CDR2 SYGVKD, per germline. The CDR3 sequence is 15 residues long. J lost 2 bases, V lost 4 bases, and 5 bases had no gene match. The CDR3 loop is CAISGTGGGQETQYF. In nucleotides, the CDR3 is TGTGCCATCAGTGGTACAGGGGGCGGGCAAGAGACCCAGTACTTC.

This clone came up a few times. The chain combines TRBV5-1 with TRBJ1-2; 7 positions match TRBD1. The V segment lost 0 bases and the J segment 8 bases; nucleotides outside the gene matches: 7. CDR1 is SGHRS, CDR2 YFSETQ, per germline. This CDR3 is built from 14 residues. The DNA of the CDR3 is TGCGCCAGCAGCTTGGGGCCGACAGGGCGAGGCTACACCTTC. Its protein product is CASSLGPTGRGYTF.

V usage is TRBV18 and J usage is TRBJ1-2; D not resolved. CDR1 is KGHSH, CDR2 LQKENI, per germline. V was pared by 6 bases and J by 8 bases, with 13 bases between. The CDR3 has 12 amino acids. As DNA, the CDR3 is TGTGCCAGCTCTACGGCCCGGGAAGGCTACACCTTC. This gives the protein CASSTAREGYTF.

The chain has TRBV20-1 and TRBJ2-7; no definite D call. Trimming cost V 6 bases and J 2 bases, with 8 bases left between them. The V gene's germline CDR1 is DFQATT and CDR2 SNEGSKA (reference sequence). There are 11 residues in the CDR3. CDR3 sequence: CSAQKTYEQYF. For the CDR3, the DNA is TGCAGTGCCCAGAAGACCTACGAGCAGTACTTC.